The 23 T cell receptor beta chains given below trace back to one sample, sequenced in a study of T cells after yellow fever vaccination. TCRdb ran MiXCR on the 5' RACE reads and lists one entry per CDR3 protein. The data hold approximately 580,000 distinct CDR3 sequences, with about a sixth observed a single time. Sequences were derived from PBMCs, sampled 5 to 6 days after the first yellow fever vaccination. These receptor sequences come from a man younger than 35 who received the YFV17D yellow fever vaccine.

The chain is built from TRBV5-6 and TRBJ2-7; tentative D call: TRBD2 (5 bases). Germline CDR1 is SGHDT and CDR2 is YYEEEE. The CDR3 has 12 amino acids. Trimming removed 4 bases from V and 7 bases from J, with 12 bases in between. The DNA of the CDR3 is TGTGCCAGCAGCGGCGGGCCTTGGGAGCAGTACGTC. Translation: CASSGGPWEQYV.

This clonotype was seen only a few times. This chain uses TRBV4-1 with TRBJ1-2, with D maybe TRBD1 (5 bases). The CDR3 contains 15 residues. CDR1 is MGHRA and CDR2 is YSYEKL in the germline V gene. Deletions cut 4 bases from V and 0 bases from J, with 12 bases between. This CDR3 reads CASSPFLGANYGYTF. Here the CDR3 DNA reads TGCGCCAGCAGCCCATTCCTAGGGGCTAACTATGGCTACACCTTC.

The chain carries TRBV6-2 or TRBV6-3 and TRBJ2-7; no clear D. Between the trimmed V and J ends, which lost 6 bases and 0 bases, there was a span of 12 bases. CDR3 length: 14 residues. Germline lookup yields CDR1 MNHEY and CDR2 SVGEGT. The CDR3 DNA is TGTGCCAGCAGCCACCCCCGCAGCTCCTACGAGCAGTACTTC. Its protein product is CASSHPRSSYEQYF.

This clonotype turned up a few times. The rearrangement uses TRBV4-1 and TRBJ1-2; no reliable D call. The germline CDR1 and CDR2 sequences are MGHRA and YSYEKL. V shed 0 bases and J shed 4 bases, with 9 bases lying between them. This CDR3 is built from 14 residues. The CDR3 sequence is CASSQEGVTYGYTF. Here the CDR3 DNA reads TGCGCCAGCAGCCAAGAAGGAGTTACCTATGGCTACACCTTC.

This clonotype was seen more than once but under ten times. This chain joins TRBV5-1 and TRBJ1-1, with D perhaps TRBD1 (5 bases). The germline V gene has CDR1 SGHRS and CDR2 YFSETQ. The CDR3 extends over 15 amino acids. The V end lost 5 bases, the J end lost 4 bases, and 18 bases lay between the germline ends. For the CDR3, the DNA is TGCGCCAGCAGACCCGGGGGGGAAGTGGGCACTGAAGCTTTCTTT. Its translation is CASRPGGEVGTEAFF.

This clonotype was counted only a few times. V and J are TRBV10-1 and TRBJ2-5; TRBD2 might be the D (6 bases). There are 17 residues in the CDR3. Germline CDR1 WNHNN, CDR2 SYGVQD (reference sequence). V lost 4 bases and J 5 bases, leaving 23 bases between the germline ends. CDR3 region: CASSAGVGGRDRETQYF. The CDR3, as DNA: TGCGCCAGCAGTGCCGGTGTGGGGGGACGGGATCGGGAGACCCAGTACTTC.

This clonotype was recorded a few times. The rearrangement uses TRBV4-1 and TRBJ1-6; D is unclear. This CDR3 spans 16 amino acids. The germline V gene encodes CDR1 MGHRA and CDR2 YSYEKL. The V end was cut by 1 base, the J end by 8 bases, with 15 bases between. The CDR3 DNA reads as TGCGCCAGCAGCCAAGGGAGGTCTTACCCCTATTCACCCCTCCACTTT. Translated: CASSQGRSYPYSPLHF.

The table lists this clonotype with a few counts. The chain links TRBV6-2 or TRBV6-3 to TRBJ2-7; D remains unclear. Looked up from germline, CDR1 is MNHEY and CDR2 is SVGEGT. The CDR3 consists of 15 residues. V lost 4 bases and J lost 0, with 13 bases in between. The CDR3 DNA reads as TGTGCCAGCAGTTTCCGTGCCTTCGACTCCTACGAGCAGTACTTC. Translating gives CASSFRAFDSYEQYF.

The rearrangement links TRBV5-1 to TRBJ2-5, with 8 bases identical to TRBD2. Looked up from germline, CDR1 is SGHRS and CDR2 is YFSETQ. The CDR3 runs to 15 residues. V was clipped by 4 bases and J by 5 bases; unmatched bases: 10. CDR3 in DNA: TGCGCCAGCAGCCTAACCCCGGGACTAGGGGAGACCCAGTACTTC. Translation gives CASSLTPGLGETQYF.

Only a few counts were recorded for this clonotype. The chain employs TRBV28 and TRBJ1-3; no clear D. The germline CDR1 and CDR2 sequences are MDHEN and SYDVKM. V shed 3 bases and J shed 2 bases, with 11 bases lying between them. The CDR3 sequence is 15 residues long. CDR3 in amino acids: CASSFDGGPGNTIYF. The CDR3 DNA is TGTGCCAGCAGTTTTGATGGAGGGCCTGGAAACACCATATATTTT.

This clonotype was detected a few times. One junction end does not reproduce the germline sequence, and a read error may be involved. This chain links TRBV7-9 with TRBJ2-1, with 8 bases fitting TRBD2. Germline V gene lookup returns CDR1 SEHNR and CDR2 FQNEAQ (reference sequence). The CDR3 runs 16 residues. In DNA, the CDR3 is TGTGCCAGCAGCTCTCCGGGACTAGAAAGCGCCAATGTGCAGTTCTTC. Encoded protein: CASSSPGLESANVQFF.

This clonotype was detected only a few times. V and J are TRBV5-8 and TRBJ2-2; D not resolved. Trimming shortened V by 1 base and J by 6 bases, and 16 bases separated the two germline ends. This CDR3 is built from 16 residues. CDR1 is SGHTS, CDR2 YDEGEE, per germline. In DNA, the CDR3 is TGTGCCAGCAGCTTGCTAGGGCGTCATGTCGCCGGGGAGCTGTTTTTT. Its translation is CASSLLGRHVAGELFF.

V and J are TRBV6-2 or TRBV6-3 and TRBJ1-2, with 8 bases identical to TRBD1. Germline CDR1 is MNHEY and CDR2 is SVGEGT. Losses at the gene ends were 7 bases for V and 3 bases for J; bases not matched to a gene: 7. There are 14 residues in the CDR3. The CDR3 sequence: CASKRTGRDYGYTF. DNA for the CDR3: TGTGCCAGCAAGAGGACAGGGAGGGACTATGGCTACACCTTC.

This clonotype occurred many times. The J gene is TRBJ1-1, the V gene TRBV3-1, with D possibly TRBD1 on 5 matching bases. The CDR3 consists of 13 residues. V was trimmed by 8 bases and J by 5 bases, leaving 15 bases between them. CDR1 is LGHDT and CDR2 is YNNKEL in the germline V gene (reference sequence). The CDR3 sequence is CASGFGRTTEAFF. Written as DNA, the CDR3 is TGTGCCAGCGGCTTTGGCAGGACAACTGAAGCTTTCTTT.

J is TRBJ2-1 and V is TRBV2; 8 positions match TRBD2. The V gene's germline CDR1 is SNHLY and CDR2 FYNNEI. This CDR3 region has 14 residues. The V segment lost 5 bases and the J segment 6 bases; nucleotides outside the gene matches: 6. The CDR3 here is CASSPLAGFNEQFF. Written as DNA, the CDR3 is TGTGCCAGCAGTCCATTAGCGGGATTCAATGAGCAGTTCTTC.

This clonotype was observed at least ten times. J is TRBJ2-5 and V is TRBV5-1; 9 bases agree with TRBD1. The CDR3 extends over 15 amino acids. Germline loops: CDR1 SGHRS, CDR2 YFSETQ. J lost 5 bases, V lost 4 bases, and 9 bases had no gene match. For the CDR3, the DNA is TGCGCCAGCAGCCCCCTGACAGGGGGGTTGGAGACCCAGTACTTC. Translating it yields CASSPLTGGLETQYF. The full variable domain, in which reference TRBV5-1 and TRBJ2-5 provide the parts outside the CDR3, is KAGVTQTPRYLIKTRGQQVTLSCSPISGHRSVSWYQQTPGQGLQFLFEYFSETQRNKGNFPGRFSGRQFSNSRSEMNVSTLELGDSALYLCASSPLTGGLETQYFGPGTRLLVL.

This clonotype was detected many times. The chain joins TRBV4-1 to TRBJ2-1, with 9 bases identical to TRBD1. The CDR3 spans 17 residues. Germline V CDR1 and CDR2: MGHRA, YSYEKL. Trimming at V came to 1 base and at J to 4 bases, leaving 8 bases not matched to a gene. The CDR3 DNA is TGCGCCAGCAGCCAAGTAGTGGGGACAGGGATATACAATGAGCAGTTCTTC. Its protein is CASSQVVGTGIYNEQFF.

This rearrangement joins TRBV4-1 to TRBJ2-1; weak D call: TRBD2 (6 bases). V shed 1 base and J shed 7 bases, with 11 bases lying between them. Germline CDR1 and CDR2: MGHRA and YSYEKL. The CDR3 is 14 residues long. DNA for the CDR3: TGCGCCAGCAGCCAAGTTGGGGGGACGAATGAGCAGTTCTTC. Protein: CASSQVGGTNEQFF.

In its sample, this clonotype was seen a few times. This rearrangement joins TRBV5-1 to TRBJ1-1, with D possibly matching TRBD1 (6 bases). CDR1 and CDR2 (germline): SGHRS, YFSETQ. The CDR3 is 13 residues long. Trimming removed 3 bases from V and 6 bases from J, with 12 bases in between. The CDR3 is CASSSGGGSEAFF. DNA for the CDR3: TGCGCCAGCAGCTCGGGGGGGGGCTCTGAAGCTTTCTTT. The full variable domain, its missing parts supplied by reference TRBV5-1 and TRBJ1-1, is KAGVTQTPRYLIKTRGQQVTLSCSPISGHRSVSWYQQTPGQGLQFLFEYFSETQRNKGNFPGRFSGRQFSNSRSEMNVSTLELGDSALYLCASSSGGGSEAFFGQGTRLTVV.

This clonotype showed up just a few times. V is TRBV20-1 and J is TRBJ1-1; D is undetermined. The length of the CDR3 is 10 residues. Germline V lookup: CDR1 DFQATT, CDR2 SNEGSKA (reference sequence). Trimming left V 7 bases short and J 9 bases short, with 12 bases between. CDR3 bases: TGCAGTGGGGAGTGGGGTAAAGCTTTCTTT. It codes for CSGEWGKAFF.

The sample holds a few counts of this clonotype. The V gene is TRBV12-5, the J gene TRBJ2-1; TRBD1 aligns across 7 bases. CDR3 length equals 16 residues. Germline-derived CDR1 and CDR2 are LGHNT and FRNRAP. The trim removed 2 bases at V and 7 bases at J, leaving 11 bases unmatched. CDR3 DNA: TGTGCTAGTGGTTTGATCCTACGGGCAGGGGGAAATGAGCAGTTCTTC. Translating gives CASGLILRAGGNEQFF.

Ten or more counts support this clonotype. This chain uses TRBV9 with TRBJ2-3; 10 bases match TRBD2. The ends lost 1 base at V and 1 base at J; junction bases unmatched: 3. The CDR3 covers 16 residues. Germline CDR1 is SGDLS and CDR2 is YYNGEE. CDR3 sequence reads: CASSVSGGAGTDTQYF. For the CDR3, the DNA is TGTGCCAGCAGCGTAAGCGGGGGGGCCGGCACAGATACGCAGTATTTT.

This clonotype occurred a few times. The chain is built from TRBV7-2 and TRBJ2-3; 7 nucleotides match TRBD2. Germline V gene data show CDR1 as SGHTA and CDR2 as FQGNSA. V shed 3 bases and J 0 bases; nucleotides not matched to a gene: 6. This CDR3 comprises 16 residues. The CDR3 loop reads CASSLWGGYSTDTQYF. In DNA, the CDR3 is TGTGCCAGCAGCTTGTGGGGGGGGTATAGCACAGATACGCAGTATTTT.